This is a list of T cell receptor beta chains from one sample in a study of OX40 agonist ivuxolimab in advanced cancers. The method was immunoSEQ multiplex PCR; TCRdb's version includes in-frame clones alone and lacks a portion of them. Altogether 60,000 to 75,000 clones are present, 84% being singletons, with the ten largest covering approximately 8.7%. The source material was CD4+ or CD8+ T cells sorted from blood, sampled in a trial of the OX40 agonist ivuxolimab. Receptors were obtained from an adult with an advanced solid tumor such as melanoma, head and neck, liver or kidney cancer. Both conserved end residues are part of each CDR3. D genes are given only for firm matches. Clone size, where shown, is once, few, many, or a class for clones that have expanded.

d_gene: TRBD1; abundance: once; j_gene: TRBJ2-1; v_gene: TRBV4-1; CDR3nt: TGCGCCAGCAGCCAAGAAGAGTGGGTAGTGGGGAGTGGACAGGGGGCAGGGGATGAGCAGTTCTTC; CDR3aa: CASSQEEWVVGSGQGAGDEQFF
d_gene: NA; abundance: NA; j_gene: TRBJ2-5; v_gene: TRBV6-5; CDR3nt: TGTGCCAGCAGTACACCCGGGACCCAAGAGACCCAGTACTTC; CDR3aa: CASSTPGTQETQYF
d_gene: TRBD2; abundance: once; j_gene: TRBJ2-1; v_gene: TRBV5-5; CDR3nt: TGTGCCAGCACCAGCCTAGCGGGCTACTCCTACAATGAGCAGTTCTTC; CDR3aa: CASTSLAGYSYNEQFF
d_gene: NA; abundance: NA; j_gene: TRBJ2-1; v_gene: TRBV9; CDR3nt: TGTGCCAGCAGCGTAGACAATGAGCAGTTCTTC; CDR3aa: CASSVDNEQFF
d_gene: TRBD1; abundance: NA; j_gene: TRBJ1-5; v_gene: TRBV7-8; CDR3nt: TGTGCCAGCAGCCCGGGACAGAAACTTAGCAATCAGCCCCAGCATTTT; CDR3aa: CASSPGQKLSNQPQHF
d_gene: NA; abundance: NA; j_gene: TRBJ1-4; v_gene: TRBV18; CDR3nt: TGTGCCAGCTCACCCCCGGGGGCGAATAGTGAAAAACTGTTTTTT; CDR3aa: CASSPPGANSEKLFF
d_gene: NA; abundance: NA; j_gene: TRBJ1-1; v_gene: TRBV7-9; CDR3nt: TGTGCCAGCAGCTCCTTCCGGGAGCTCGAAGCTTTCTTT; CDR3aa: CASSSFRELEAFF
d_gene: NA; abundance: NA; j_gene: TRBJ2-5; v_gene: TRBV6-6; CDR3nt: TGTGCCAGCAGCCCGGTCAGGGAGACCCAGTACTTC; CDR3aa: CASSPVRETQYF
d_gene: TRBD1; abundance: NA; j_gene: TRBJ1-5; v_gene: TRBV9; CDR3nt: TGTGCCAGCAGCGAGGGACAGAGAGATCAGCCCCAGCATTTT; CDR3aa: CASSEGQRDQPQHF
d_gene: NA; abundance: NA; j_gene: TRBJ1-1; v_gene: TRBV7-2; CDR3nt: TGTGCCAGCAGCTTAGGGCTCCCTCCTGAAGCTTTCTTT; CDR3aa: CASSLGLPPEAFF
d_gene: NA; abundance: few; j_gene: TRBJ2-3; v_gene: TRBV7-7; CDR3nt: TGTGCTAGCAGCTTATCCGAGGAGCGCACAGATACGCAGTATTTT; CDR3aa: CASSLSEERTDTQYF
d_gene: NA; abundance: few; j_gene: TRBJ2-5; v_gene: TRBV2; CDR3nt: TGTGCCAGCACATGGATGGGGGAGACCCAGTACTTC; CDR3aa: CASTWMGETQYF
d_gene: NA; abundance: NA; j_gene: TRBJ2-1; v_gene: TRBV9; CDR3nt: TGTGCCAGCAGCGTAGCCCCAGGACAGTACAATGAGCAGTTCTTC; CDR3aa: CASSVAPGQYNEQFF
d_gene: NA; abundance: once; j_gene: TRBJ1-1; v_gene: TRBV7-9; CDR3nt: TGTGCCAGCAGCCCCTTCCTTGAAGCTTTCTTT; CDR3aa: CASSPFLEAFF
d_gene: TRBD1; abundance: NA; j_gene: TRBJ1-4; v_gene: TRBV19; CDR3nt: TGTGCCAGTAGTATCCGCGGGACAGGCCGTCCTAATGAAAAACTGTTTTTT; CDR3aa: CASSIRGTGRPNEKLFF
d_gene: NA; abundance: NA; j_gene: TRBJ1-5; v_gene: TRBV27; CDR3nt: TGTGCCAGCAGTTTAACGGCCTACCCAACTCAGCCCCAGCATTTT; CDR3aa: CASSLTAYPTQPQHF
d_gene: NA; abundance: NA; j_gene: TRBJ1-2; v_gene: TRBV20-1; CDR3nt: TGCAGTGCTTATGGGGGTGGCTACACCTTC; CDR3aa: CSAYGGGYTF
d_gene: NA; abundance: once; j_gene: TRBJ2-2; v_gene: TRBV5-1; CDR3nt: TGCGCCAGCAGCTGGCAGGGGACAAAAAAAGCCGGGGAGCTGTTTTTT; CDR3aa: CASSWQGTKKAGELFF
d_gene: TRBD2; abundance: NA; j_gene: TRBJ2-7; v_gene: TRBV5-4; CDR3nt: TGTGCCAGCACTCGGGCTAGCGGGGGGGCTTCCTACGAGCAGTACTTC; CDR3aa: CASTRASGGASYEQYF
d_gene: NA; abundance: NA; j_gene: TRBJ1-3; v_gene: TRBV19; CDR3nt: TGTGCCAGTAGTTCAGACCAAGGGGGAAGGGGAAACACCATATATTTT; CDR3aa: CASSSDQGGRGNTIYF
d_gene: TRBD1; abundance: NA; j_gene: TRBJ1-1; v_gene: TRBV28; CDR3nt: TGTGCCACGGCGGGACAGGGCGGGACTGAAGCTTTCTTT; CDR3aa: CATAGQGGTEAFF
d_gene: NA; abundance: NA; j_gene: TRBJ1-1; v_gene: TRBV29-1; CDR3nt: TGCAGCGTCGCCCCACTGATGAACACTGAAGCTTTCTTT; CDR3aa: CSVAPLMNTEAFF
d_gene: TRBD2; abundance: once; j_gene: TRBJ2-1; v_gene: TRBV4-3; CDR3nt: TGCGCCAGCAGCCAAGATGGAATTAGCGGGAGTGGATCCTACAATGAGCAGTTCTTC; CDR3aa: CASSQDGISGSGSYNEQFF
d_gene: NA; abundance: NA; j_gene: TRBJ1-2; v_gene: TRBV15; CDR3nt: TGTGCCACCAGCAGACACGGCAGGAATAGCTATGGCTACACCTTC; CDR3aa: CATSRHGRNSYGYTF
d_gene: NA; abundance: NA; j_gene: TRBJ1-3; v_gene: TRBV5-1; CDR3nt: TGCGCCAGCAGCTTGGAAGGGAGCCGAAACACCATATATTTT; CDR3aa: CASSLEGSRNTIYF
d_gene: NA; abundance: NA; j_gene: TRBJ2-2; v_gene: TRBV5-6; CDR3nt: TGTGCCAGCAGCTTGTCGGTAAAGCTACACACCGGGGAGCTGTTTTTT; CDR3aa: CASSLSVKLHTGELFF
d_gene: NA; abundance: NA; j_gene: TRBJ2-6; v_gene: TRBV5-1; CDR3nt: TGCGCCAGCAGCTTGGGGTCCTCTGGGGCCAACGTCCTGACTTTC; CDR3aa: CASSLGSSGANVLTF
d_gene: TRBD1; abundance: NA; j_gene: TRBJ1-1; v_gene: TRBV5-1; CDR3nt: TGCGCCAGCAGCGGTGATTTACAGGGGGCAGGGGCTTTCTTT; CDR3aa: CASSGDLQGAGAFF
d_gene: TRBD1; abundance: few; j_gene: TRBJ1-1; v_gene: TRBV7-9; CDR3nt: TGTGCCAGCAGCTTATTCCGGGGACAGGGCACTGAAGCTTTCTTT; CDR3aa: CASSLFRGQGTEAFF
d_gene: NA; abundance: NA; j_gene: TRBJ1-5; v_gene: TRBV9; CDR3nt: TGTGCCAGCAGCGTAGAGGGGGGTGGCAATCAGCCCCAGCATTTT; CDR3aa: CASSVEGGGNQPQHF
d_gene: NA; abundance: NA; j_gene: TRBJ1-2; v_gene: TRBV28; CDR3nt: TGTGCCAGCAGTTTGGGACACGGCTACACCTTC; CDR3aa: CASSLGHGYTF
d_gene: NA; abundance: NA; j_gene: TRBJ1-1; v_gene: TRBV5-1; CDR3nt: TGCGCCAGCAGCTTGGACAGATACACTGAAGCTTTCTTT; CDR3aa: CASSLDRYTEAFF
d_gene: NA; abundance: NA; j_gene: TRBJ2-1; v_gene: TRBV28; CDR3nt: TGTGCCAGCAGTGTAGGAAATCCGGGATTCAATGAGCAGTTCTTC; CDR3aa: CASSVGNPGFNEQFF
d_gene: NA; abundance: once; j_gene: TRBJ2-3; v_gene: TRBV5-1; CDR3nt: TGCGCCAGCAGCTTGTTGACGGGGGCAAGGGCAGATACGCAGTATTTT; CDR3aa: CASSLLTGARADTQYF
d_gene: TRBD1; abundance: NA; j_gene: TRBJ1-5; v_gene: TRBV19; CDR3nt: TGTGCCAGTAGAAGTGTACCGGGACAGGGAGTAAGGCAGCCCCAGCATTTT; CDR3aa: CASRSVPGQGVRQPQHF
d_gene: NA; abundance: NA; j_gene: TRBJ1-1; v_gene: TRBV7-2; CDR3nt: TGTGCCAGCAGCTTAGTTGGCGCTGGGACTGAAGCTTTCTTT; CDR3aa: CASSLVGAGTEAFF
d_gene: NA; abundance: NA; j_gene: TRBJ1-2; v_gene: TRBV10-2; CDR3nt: TGCGCCAGCGGGGGCCGTTCTAGTGGCTACACCTTC; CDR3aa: CASGGRSSGYTF
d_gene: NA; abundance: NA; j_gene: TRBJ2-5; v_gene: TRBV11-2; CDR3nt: TGTGCCAGCAGCTTAGACAGGGAGACCCAGTACTTC; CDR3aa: CASSLDRETQYF
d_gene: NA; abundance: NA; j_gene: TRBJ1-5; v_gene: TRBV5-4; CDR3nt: TGTGCCAGCAGCCCTGATTCAGGTCAGCCCCAGCATTTT; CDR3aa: CASSPDSGQPQHF